This T cell receptor (beta chain) appears in the sequencing data of a study of shared T cell receptors in the human thymus (dated by TCRdb to the early 2020s). Notes on the research overall: The study examined how self-reactive, shared T-cell receptor alpha chains are generated in the human thymus.

The library was generated by the immunoSEQ multiplex PCR assay. In TCRdb, the immuneACCESS table is reduced to in-frame sequences with V and J assigned. These tables do not hold every clone; where another copy was compared, an unresolved V gene accounts for under half, and the others remain unexplained. The sample has hundreds of thousands of clones on record, more than 75% of them singletons. Clones ranked in the top ten supply roughly 0.0087% of the sample. On this clone itself: No cognate antigen has been identified for it. There are no base qualities to consult, and no much larger clone falls within one base.

These data are also associated with another study on human thymus T cells. Reported in the second study: Immunologically healthy infants undergoing open corrective cardiac surgery for congenital heart defects in Finland were used as donors. Thymus tissue was obtained as surgical resects removed during corrective cardiac surgery. V and J gene segment usage appeared biased in both thymic and peripheral blood repertoires. Highly overlapping thymic TCR repertoires among unrelated individuals were reported in the related research. TCR alpha and beta repertoires from fewer than ten infant thymus samples and a few related peripheral blood samples were characterized in the study. The cohort included several male and two female infants, with donor ages spanning 7 to 244 days. Thymocytes were mechanically released from the tissue and were stored as pellets of roughly 9.5-34 million cells at -70 degrees C. Genomic DNA was extracted from frozen cell pellets with a QIAsymphony instrument. The immunoSEQ multiplex PCR assay was used to amplify the TCRB and TCRAD loci from a standardized amount of quality-controlled genomic DNA. The V(D)J region was spanned by amplicons of a length sufficient to cover the CDR3 and to identify V and J genes. The amplicons were sequenced on an Illumina platform via the commercial immunoSEQ service. Corrections for primer bias and sequencing errors followed previously described methods, while TCRAD and TCRB definitions were based on the IMGT database. Repertoires were analysed with immunoSEQ Analyzer 3.0 and VDJTools, covering basic statistics, V/J segment usage, diversity estimates, rarefaction and pairwise overlap. To estimate diversity, the Chao1, ChaoE, Efron-Thisted, Shannon and inverse Simpson indices were applied, and diversity was also estimated on datasets down-sampled to the smallest sample. Repertoire overlap used strict matching of CDR3 nucleotide sequence, V gene and J gene, with Jaccard-based multidimensional scaling clustering. On average, roughly 890,000 unique TCRB clonotypes were obtained from thymus samples, compared with 70,000 to 100,000 from blood samples.

The TCR sequence derives from a boy in the first two years of life with a congenital heart defect. Donor details come from another sample of the same person, matched by shared clones. Sequences were obtained from thymocytes.

This receptor carries the CDR3 CASSLERTAERNEQFF. The bases are TGTGCCAGCAGCTTAGAACGGACAGCGGAGCGCAATGAGCAGTTCTTC. Rearrangement joined TRBV11-2 to TRBJ2-1; matching of 6 bases hints at TRBD1 as the D gene. The germline V gene supplies CDR1 SGHAT and CDR2 FQNNGV. The CDR3 starts with the cysteine, ends with the phenylalanine, and has 16 residues. The read is trimmed to its CDR3 DNA, 48 bases read in frame from base 1. A distance of 15 bases separates the germline ends of V and J, which lose 0 bases and 6 bases respectively.